This T cell receptor beta chain was retrieved from a study of blood T cell repertoires in COVID-19. Profiled with immunoSEQ multiplex PCR; TCRdb holds only in-frame clones, not every one. This table has roughly 72,000 clones, almost 90% appearing once. Germline CDR1 is SGHDT and CDR2 is YYEEEE. The CDR3 length is 12 residues. J lost 7 bases, V lost 4 bases, and 2 bases had no gene match. The chain couples TRBV5-6 to TRBJ2-1; 7 bases map to TRBD1. The sequenced sample consisted of peripheral blood. The source is a human donor in a cohort sampled during active COVID-19. The CDR3, as DNA: TGTGCCAGCAGCGACAGGGCGAATGAGCAGTTCTTC. It encodes CASSDRANEQFF.